This entry describes one T cell receptor (beta chain). The antigen is unknown. Sorted-subset replicate PCRs used 200 ng DNA, some 33,000 T cell genomes. Sequencing was performed with immunoSEQ multiplex PCR; in TCRdb, only in-frame clones are kept and a portion is missing. The repertoire consists of hundreds of thousands of clones, with 80% to 95% occurring once and the leading ten covering under 30%. The V end was cut by 2 bases, the J end by 0 bases, with 8 bases between. The germline CDR1 and CDR2 sequences are ENHRY and SYGVKD. CDR3 length: 15 amino acids. The sample originates from a study of shared clonotypes between healthy human individuals. General study points: The study drew on few donors, limiting represented genetic and exposure-history diversity.

Cells designated naive CD8 were CD45RO-negative and were positively selected for CCR7, with terminally differentiated effector memory CD45RA+ cells excluded. This clonotype was sampled from a man aged 30-40 years in good health. The material sequenced was naive CD8+ T cells sorted from blood. The genes are TRBV10-3 and TRBJ2-1; TRBD2 is a possible D gene (5 bases). This chain's CDR3 is CAISEKRSSYNEQFF. CDR3 nucleotides: TGTGCCATCAGTGAGAAGCGGAGCTCCTACAATGAGCAGTTCTTC.